The clone carrying this T cell receptor (beta chain) has more than one count but fewer than ten. Within the sample, other DNA sequences also encode this same CDR3. The sample comes from a study of shared clonotypes between healthy human individuals. The CDR3 has 14 amino acids. Germline CDR1 reads SQVTM; CDR2 reads ANQGSEA. V lost 3 bases and J lost 4; bases outside the gene matches: 7. Here immunoSEQ multiplex PCR was the method, and the copy in TCRdb shows in-frame clones only, minus some. This sample has 1.5 million to 1.9 million clones, with about 98% found just once. The gene calls are TRBV29-1 and TRBJ2-3, with TRBD2 matching over 7 bases. The sequencing input was naive CD4+ T cells sorted from blood. Subset described: CD45RA+ positively selected. The source is a man aged 25 to 45 in good health. The CDR3, as DNA: TGCAGCGTTGAGGGAGGGCAGGGTTCAGATACGCAGTATTTT. The encoded protein is CSVEGGQGSDTQYF.